This T cell receptor (beta chain) was obtained from a study of CD8 T cells in ankylosing spondylitis. Notes on the study in general: The authors reported significant enrichment of disease-linked clones in matched ankylosing spondylitis synovial fluid.

TCRdb reprocessed the 5' RACE reads via MiXCR and lists one record per CDR3 protein. Among approximately 250,000 distinct CDR3 sequences listed, approximately 8% were seen once. The V and J ends lost 1 base and 0 bases respectively, with 16 bases between them. The germline V gene has CDR1 DFQATT and CDR2 SNEGSKA (reference sequence). The CDR3 has 16 amino acids. This clonotype was picked up many times. Its antigen is as yet unknown. The TCR comes from a female donor with ankylosing spondylitis or in good health (not recorded which). Sequenced: blood, either unsorted or a sorted T cell fraction (not recorded which). J is TRBJ2-7 and V is TRBV20-1; possibly TRBD1 or TRBD2 for D (5 bases each). The CDR3 DNA reads TGCAGTGCTAGAGTTTTAAGGGACGTAAGCTCCTACGAGCAGTACTTC. Translated: CSARVLRDVSSYEQYF.